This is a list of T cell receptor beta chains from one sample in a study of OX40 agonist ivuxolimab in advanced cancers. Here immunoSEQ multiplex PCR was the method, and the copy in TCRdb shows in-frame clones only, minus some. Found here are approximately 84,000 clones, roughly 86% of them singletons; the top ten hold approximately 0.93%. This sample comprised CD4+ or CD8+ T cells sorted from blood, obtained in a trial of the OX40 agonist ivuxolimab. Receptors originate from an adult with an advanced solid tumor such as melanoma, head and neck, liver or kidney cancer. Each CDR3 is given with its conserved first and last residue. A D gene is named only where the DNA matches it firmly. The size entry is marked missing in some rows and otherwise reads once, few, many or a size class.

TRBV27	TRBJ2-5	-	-	CASRRGVGGPFETQYF	TGTGCCAGCAGACGAGGGGTCGGAGGGCCGTTCGAGACCCAGTACTTC
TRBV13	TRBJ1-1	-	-	CASSQVDRAFF	TGTGCCAGCAGCCAAGTTGATCGAGCTTTCTTT
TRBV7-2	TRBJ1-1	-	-	CASSLDPTLGAFF	TGTGCCAGCAGCTTAGATCCGACGCTGGGGGCTTTCTTT
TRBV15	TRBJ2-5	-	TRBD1	CATSVRDSVGETQYF	TGTGCCACCAGCGTCCGGGACAGCGTCGGCGAGACCCAGTACTTC
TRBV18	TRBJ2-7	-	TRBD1	CASSQRSGGARYEQYF	TGTGCCAGCTCACAACGATCAGGGGGAGCACGGTACGAGCAGTACTTC
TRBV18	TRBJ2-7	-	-	CASSPGPKAGQYF	TGTGCCAGCTCACCCGGGCCTAAGGCGGGGCAGTACTTC
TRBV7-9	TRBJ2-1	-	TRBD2	CASSLVPLAGAGNEQFF	TGTGCCAGCAGCTTAGTTCCCCTAGCGGGGGCCGGCAATGAGCAGTTCTTC
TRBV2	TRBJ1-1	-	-	CASSEHRENAEAFF	TGTGCCAGCAGTGAACACAGGGAGAACGCTGAAGCTTTCTTT
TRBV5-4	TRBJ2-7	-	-	CASSLQGGTFYEQYF	TGTGCCAGCAGCCTCCAAGGGGGAACCTTTTACGAGCAGTACTTC
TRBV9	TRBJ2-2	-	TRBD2	CASSVVRTSGGTGELFF	TGTGCCAGCAGCGTAGTCCGGACTAGCGGAGGCACCGGGGAGCTGTTTTTT
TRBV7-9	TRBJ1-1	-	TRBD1	CASSAQGAGGTEAFF	TGTGCCAGCAGCGCCCAGGGGGCCGGGGGCACTGAAGCTTTCTTT
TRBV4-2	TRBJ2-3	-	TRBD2	CASSQDSRLAGGATDTQYF	TGTGCCAGCAGCCAAGACTCGCGACTAGCGGGAGGGGCCACAGATACGCAGTATTTT
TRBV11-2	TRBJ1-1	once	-	CASSQRHGMNTEAFF	TGTGCCAGCAGTCAGAGGCACGGCATGAACACTGAAGCTTTCTTT
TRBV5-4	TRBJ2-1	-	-	CASSLFNEQFF	TGTGCCAGCAGCTTGTTCAATGAGCAGTTCTTC
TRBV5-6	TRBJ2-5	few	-	CASSPRGAETQYF	TGTGCCAGCAGCCCCAGGGGAGCAGAGACCCAGTACTTC
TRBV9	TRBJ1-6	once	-	CASSLRQDNSPLHF	TGTGCCAGCAGCCTTCGACAGGATAATTCACCCCTCCACTTT
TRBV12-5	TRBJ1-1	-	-	CASGKAVTPNTEAFF	TGTGCTAGTGGAAAGGCAGTTACCCCAAACACTGAAGCTTTCTTT
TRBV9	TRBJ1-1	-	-	CASTLGSGTNTEAFF	TGTGCCAGCACCCTAGGGTCGGGGACGAACACTGAAGCTTTCTTT
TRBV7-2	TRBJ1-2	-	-	CASSYARWGRDYGYTF	TGTGCCAGCAGCTATGCTCGATGGGGTAGGGACTATGGCTACACCTTC
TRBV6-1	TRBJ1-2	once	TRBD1	CASSDPAGGVRGYTF	TGTGCCAGCAGTGACCCGGCAGGGGGCGTGAGGGGCTACACCTTC
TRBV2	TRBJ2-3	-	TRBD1	CASATGGNTDTQYF	TGTGCCAGCGCCACAGGGGGCAACACAGATACGCAGTATTTT
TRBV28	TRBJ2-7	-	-	CASSPPGAYEQYF	TGTGCCAGCAGTCCCCCAGGGGCCTACGAGCAGTACTTC
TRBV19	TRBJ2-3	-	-	CASSKDPKDTQYF	TGTGCCAGTAGTAAGGACCCCAAAGATACGCAGTATTTT
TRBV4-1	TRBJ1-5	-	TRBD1	CASSQGPAEGARQPQHF	TGCGCCAGCAGCCAAGGTCCGGCGGAGGGGGCAAGGCAGCCCCAGCATTTT
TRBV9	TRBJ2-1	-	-	CASSVGVGGGEQFF	TGTGCCAGCAGCGTAGGTGTGGGAGGCGGTGAGCAGTTCTTC
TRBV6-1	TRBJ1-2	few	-	CASRGDGYGYTF	TGTGCCAGCAGGGGGGACGGCTATGGCTACACCTTC
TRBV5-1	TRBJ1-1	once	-	CASSLKSSGGLNTEAFF	TGCGCCAGCAGCTTGAAGTCCTCGGGGGGGCTGAACACTGAAGCTTTCTTT
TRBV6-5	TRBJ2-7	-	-	CASSYSGRNYEQYF	TGTGCCAGCAGTTACTCGGGCAGGAACTACGAGCAGTACTTC
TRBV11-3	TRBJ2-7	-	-	CASSLDPGSISGDEQYF	TGTGCCAGCAGCTTAGATCCGGGGTCCATCAGCGGTGACGAGCAGTACTTC
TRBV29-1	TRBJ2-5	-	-	CSVGRPDWRETQYF	TGCAGCGTTGGCCGACCCGACTGGAGGGAGACCCAGTACTTC
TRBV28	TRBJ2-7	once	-	CASSLIFDEQYF	TGTGCCAGCAGTTTAATTTTTGACGAGCAGTACTTC
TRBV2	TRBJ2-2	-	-	CASSEVPTGELFF	TGTGCCAGCAGTGAAGTGCCCACCGGGGAGCTGTTTTTT
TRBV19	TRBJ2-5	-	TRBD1	CASTAPEGAQETQYF	TGTGCCAGTACCGCCCCCGAGGGGGCTCAAGAGACCCAGTACTTC
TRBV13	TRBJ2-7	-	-	CASRLKGVRYEQYF	TGTGCCAGCAGATTGAAGGGGGTGAGATACGAGCAGTACTTC
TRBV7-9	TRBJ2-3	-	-	CASSLDTSVDTQYF	TGTGCCAGCAGCTTAGATACGAGTGTGGATACGCAGTATTTT
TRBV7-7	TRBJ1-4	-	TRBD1	CATARDSTNEKLFF	TGTGCCACCGCAAGGGACAGTACTAATGAAAAACTGTTTTTT
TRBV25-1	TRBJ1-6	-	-	CASSDWSDNSPLHF	TGTGCCAGCAGTGACTGGAGCGATAATTCACCCCTCCACTTT
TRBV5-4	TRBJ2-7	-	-	CASSLNREGEQYF	TGTGCCAGCAGCTTGAACAGGGAAGGCGAGCAGTACTTC
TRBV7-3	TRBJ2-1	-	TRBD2	CASSRLAGPNEQFF	TGTGCCAGCAGTAGACTAGCGGGACCGAATGAGCAGTTCTTC
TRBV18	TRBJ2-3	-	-	CASSPPENTDTQYF	TGTGCCAGCTCACCACCAGAAAACACAGATACGCAGTATTTT
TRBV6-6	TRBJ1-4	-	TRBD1	CASSSTSGTGLEKLFF	TGTGCCAGCAGTAGTACCTCCGGGACAGGGCTTGAAAAACTGTTTTTT
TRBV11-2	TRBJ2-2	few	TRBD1	CASSSYRGANTGELFF	TGTGCCAGCAGCTCCTACAGGGGCGCGAACACCGGGGAGCTGTTTTTT
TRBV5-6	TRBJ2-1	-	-	CASSPGDYNEQFF	TGTGCCAGCAGCCCCGGGGACTACAATGAGCAGTTCTTC
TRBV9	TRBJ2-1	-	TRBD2	CASRIRKTSVYNEQFF	TGTGCCAGCAGAATACGGAAGACTAGCGTATACAATGAGCAGTTCTTC
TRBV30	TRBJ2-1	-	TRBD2	CAFKRESFNEQFF	TGTGCCTTTAAGCGGGAGAGTTTCAATGAGCAGTTCTTC
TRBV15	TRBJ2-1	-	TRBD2	CATSRDSRTGTTTYNEQFF	TGTGCCACCAGCAGAGACTCTCGGACCGGGACTACCACCTACAATGAGCAGTTCTTC
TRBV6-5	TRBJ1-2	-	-	CASSPGLRYGYTF	TGTGCCAGCAGTCCAGGGCTTCGGTATGGCTACACCTTC
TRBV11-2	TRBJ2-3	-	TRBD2	CASSFLAGRTDTQYF	TGTGCCAGCAGCTTTTTAGCGGGGAGGACAGATACGCAGTATTTT
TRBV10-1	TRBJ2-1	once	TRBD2	CASSEGVGGFEYNEQFF	TGCGCCAGCAGTGAGGGGGTGGGAGGGTTCGAATACAATGAGCAGTTCTTC
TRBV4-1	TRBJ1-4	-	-	CASSQDMVGDEKLFF	TGCGCCAGCAGCCAAGATATGGTGGGAGATGAAAAACTGTTTTTT
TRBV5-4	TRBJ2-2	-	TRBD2	CASSPRGLAGPNTGELFF	TGTGCCAGCAGCCCGAGGGGACTAGCGGGACCGAACACCGGGGAGCTGTTTTTT